This entry lists 21 T cell receptor beta chains sequenced from one sample in a study of T-cell reconstitution after alpha-beta-depleted transplantation in children. Unique molecular identifiers were used to barcode this TCRbeta library. MiXCR, run by TCRdb on the PCR reads, gives a single entry per CDR3 protein. The repertoire holds 700,000 or so distinct CDR3 sequences, 10% to 15% seen once, with around 0.79% in the top ten. The input for sequencing was PBMCs, taken before TCRalphabeta/CD19-depleted stem cell transplant. The receptor source for this set is a girl aged 2 to 9 with congenital amegakaryocytic thrombocytopenia, due to receive a stem cell transplant.

To note about this clonotype: One junction end disagrees with the germline gene, perhaps due to a read error. The V and J genes are TRBV5-1 and TRBJ1-5, with D uncertain. The germline V gene has CDR1 SGHRS and CDR2 YFSETQ. The CDR3 totals 13 residues. The CDR3 nucleotides are TGCACCAGCAGCTTGGCCGGGGATCAGCCCCAGCATTTT. Amino acid sequence: CTSSLAGDQPQHF.

This clonotype showed up many times. The chain has TRBV7-6 and TRBJ2-1, with TRBD1 identical over 9 bases. CDR1 is SGHVS, CDR2 FNYEAQ, per germline. With V trimmed by 2 bases and J by 4 bases, 6 bases remained unmatched. The CDR3 is 16 amino acids. CDR3 amino acids: CASSLLGTGYYNEQFF. The CDR3 region has the DNA TGTGCCAGCAGCTTACTCGGGACAGGGTATTACAATGAGCAGTTCTTC.

The rearrangement links TRBV15 to TRBJ1-1; TRBD1 agrees at 8 bases. Germline V gene sequence: CDR1 LNHNV, CDR2 YYDKDF (reference sequence). V was pared by 9 bases and J by 0 bases, with 15 bases of the junction left unmatched. CDR3 length equals 17 residues. Written as DNA, the CDR3 is TGTGCCACTTGGGGACCCGGACAGGGACTCATGAACACTGAAGCTTTCTTT. It is translated as CATWGPGQGLMNTEAFF.

Only a few counts were recorded for this clonotype. The chain joins TRBV4-2 to TRBJ2-3; a possible D gene is TRBD1 (7 bases). V was shortened by 0 bases and J by 3 bases, with 13 bases between the two germline ends. CDR1 LGHNA and CDR2 YNFKEQ come from the germline V gene. This CDR3 is built from 16 residues. CDR3 DNA: TGTGCCAGCAGCCAAGACGAGGGGGCGGGAACAGATACGCAGTATTTT. Encoded protein: CASSQDEGAGTDTQYF.

To note about this clonotype: This may stem from a read error, because a much larger clone lies one nucleotide away. This rearrangement joins TRBV5-1 to TRBJ2-3; D tentatively fits TRBD1 or TRBD2 (6 bases each). Trimming left V 0 bases short and J 5 bases short, with 28 bases between. The germline V gene has CDR1 SGHRS and CDR2 YFSETQ. There are 20 residues in the CDR3. CDR3 in amino acids: CASSLAWGASESLRLDTQYF. CDR3 sequence (DNA): TGCGCCAGCAGCTTGGCCTGGGGGGCTAGCGAGAGTCTGAGGCTAGATACGCAGTATTTT.

This clonotype was seen repeatedly, ten times or more. J is TRBJ1-1 and V is TRBV6-5; D remains unclear. Germline CDR1 is MNHEY and CDR2 is SVGAGI. V was shortened by 2 bases and J by 6 bases, with 4 bases between the two germline ends. This CDR3 comprises 11 residues. The CDR3 reads CASSYGPEAFF. For the CDR3, the DNA is TGTGCCAGCAGTTACGGACCTGAAGCTTTCTTT.

Of note for this clonotype: With a much larger clone just one base away, this may be a read error. V usage is TRBV20-1 and J usage is TRBJ2-5; 8 nucleotides agree with TRBD2. The CDR3 covers 15 residues. Losses at the gene ends were 3 bases for V and 3 bases for J; bases not matched to a gene: 9. In germline, CDR1 is DFQATT, CDR2 SNEGSKA (reference sequence). CDR3 sequence (DNA): TGCAGTGCTAGTCCGGCACAGGGACTAGAAGAGACCCAGTACTTC. This encodes CSASPAQGLEETQYF.

The chain couples TRBV4-1 to TRBJ2-6, with 10 bases that match TRBD1. Trimming took 5 bases from V and 4 from J; bases not matched to a gene: 8. The CDR3 loop spans 17 amino acids. Looked up from germline, CDR1 is MGHRA and CDR2 is YSYEKL. The CDR3 DNA sequence: TGCGCCAGCAGCTTTCGACAGGGGGCGCAGGGGGCCAACGTCCTGACTTTC. Translating gives CASSFRQGAQGANVLTF.

This clonotype was seen more than once but under ten times. The chain links TRBV12-3 or TRBV12-4 to TRBJ2-7; D is uncertain. V lost 3 bases, J lost 2 bases, and 14 bases lay in between. The CDR3 is made up of 15 amino acids. CDR3 nucleotides: TGTGCCAGCAGTTTCTTAGTAGACCAGCCCTACGAGCAGTACTTC. This encodes CASSFLVDQPYEQYF.

This clonotype has more than one count but fewer than ten. The chain couples TRBV12-3 or TRBV12-4 to TRBJ2-7; tentative D call: TRBD2 (5 bases). The CDR3 is made up of 14 amino acids. The ends were cut back, 1 base at V and 2 bases at J, with 9 bases in the middle. The CDR3 sequence: CASSLDGVAYEQYF. DNA for the CDR3: TGTGCCAGCAGTTTAGACGGGGTAGCCTACGAGCAGTACTTC.

On this clonotype: A read error may explain this, as a much larger clone is one base away. The chain joins TRBV5-1 to TRBJ2-1; a possible D gene is TRBD1 (5 bases). With 4 bases removed from V and 8 bases from J, the gap between germline ends came to 19 bases. Germline CDR1 reads SGHRS; CDR2 reads YFSETQ. The CDR3 spans 15 residues. This CDR3 reads CASSGAFNGLDEQFF. The CDR3 coding sequence is TGCGCCAGCAGCGGGGCCTTCAATGGGTTGGATGAGCAGTTCTTC.

As regards this clonotype: A much more abundant neighbour one base away suggests this may be a read error. The V and J genes are TRBV27 and TRBJ2-7, with D possibly being TRBD1 or TRBD2 (5 bases each). Germline values: CDR1 MNHEY, CDR2 SMNVEV (reference sequence). The V end lost 7 bases, the J end lost 6 bases, and 13 bases lay between the germline ends. The CDR3 is made up of 12 amino acids. The DNA of the CDR3 is TGTGCCAGCACCTACGACAGCGGCGAGCAGTACTTC. It specifies CASTYDSGEQYF.

This clonotype has more than one count but fewer than ten. The chain employs TRBV20-1 and TRBJ2-7; D perhaps matches TRBD2 (5 bases). The V gene's germline CDR1 is DFQATT and CDR2 SNEGSKA (reference sequence). There are 15 residues in the CDR3. With 3 bases removed from V and 3 bases from J, the gap between germline ends came to 18 bases. CDR3 nucleotides: TGCAGTGCTAGGTGGTCGACAAGCGGAAACTACGAGCAGTACTTC. Translated: CSARWSTSGNYEQYF.

The chain combines TRBV20-1 with TRBJ2-3; D is uncertain. Trimming removed 5 bases at V and 1 base at J, with 4 bases between. Germline V gene sequence: CDR1 DFQATT, CDR2 SNEGSKA (reference sequence). This CDR3 has 11 residues. The CDR3 DNA reads TGCAGTGCTCCACGCACAGATACGCAGTATTTT. It codes for CSAPRTDTQYF.

The genes are TRBV5-6 and TRBJ2-3; the D is unclear. Trimming removed 4 bases from V and 1 base from J, with 13 bases in between. The CDR3 length is 15 residues. Germline CDR1 and CDR2: SGHDT and YYEEEE. DNA for the CDR3: TGTGCCAGCAGCATCCCGGACCTAGGCACAGATACGCAGTATTTT. Translating gives CASSIPDLGTDTQYF.

The chain carries TRBV6-1 and TRBJ2-7, with TRBD2 identical over 11 bases. Germline V gene sequence: CDR1 MNHNS, CDR2 SASEGT. The CDR3 contains 16 residues. Unmatched junction bases numbered 8, after V lost 6 bases and J lost 1 base. The CDR3 nucleotides are TGTGCCAGCAGCGACACGACTAGCGGGAAGTCCTACGAGCAGTACTTC. This codes for CASSDTTSGKSYEQYF.

At least ten counts were recorded for this clonotype. V usage is TRBV29-1 and J usage is TRBJ2-5; a weak D match, TRBD1 (6 bases). Germline assignment: CDR1 SQVTM and CDR2 ANQGSEA. V gave up 4 bases and J gave up 4 bases, with 10 bases separating them. The CDR3 sequence is 12 residues long. CDR3 in DNA: TGCAGCGTTGCAGGGGAACGAGAGACCCAGTACTTC. This translates into CSVAGERETQYF.

The gene calls are TRBV29-1 and TRBJ1-1; D is uncertain. The V gene's germline CDR1 is SQVTM and CDR2 ANQGSEA. This CDR3 spans 13 amino acids. Trimming shortened V by 6 bases and J by 4 bases, and 15 bases separated the two germline ends. The CDR3 bases are TGCAGCGTCCCAACTTCCCGGGGCACTGAAGCTTTCTTT. Residues: CSVPTSRGTEAFF.

In this sample, this clonotype turned up a few times. CDR3 sequence: CASSGRAAGKDTQYF. CDR3 DNA sequence: TGTGCCAGCAGCGGAAGGGCCGCAGGGAAAGATACGCAGTATTTT. The rearrangement uses TRBV28 and TRBJ2-3; D might be TRBD1 (5 bases). V gave up 6 bases and J gave up 5 bases, with 18 bases separating them. The CDR3 covers 15 residues. The germline CDR1 and CDR2 sequences are MDHEN and SYDVKM.

In its sample, this clonotype was seen a few times. The chain carries TRBV5-8 and TRBJ2-3, with D possibly matching TRBD2 (5 bases). CDR1 and CDR2 from the germline V gene are SGHTS and YDEGEE. Trimming took off 0 bases at V and 0 bases at J, with 8 bases between the two ends. The CDR3 is 15 amino acids. CDR3 coding DNA: TGTGCCAGCAGCTTGGACGGGATTAGCACAGATACGCAGTATTTT. Amino acid sequence: CASSLDGISTDTQYF.

The chain uses TRBV20-1 and TRBJ2-2; 10 bases map to TRBD2. Germline V gene data show CDR1 as DFQATT and CDR2 as SNEGSKA (reference sequence). This CDR3 is 16 amino acids long. With 2 bases clipped from V and 7 bases from J, the junction kept 10 bases outside the gene matches. The CDR3 coding sequence is TGCAGTGCTAGATATGGAGCGGGAGGGCCTATCGGGGAGCTGTTTTTT. Translating gives CSARYGAGGPIGELFF.